The rows below give T cell receptor beta chains drawn from one sample of a study of blood T cell repertoires in COVID-19. Clones were sequenced by immunoSEQ multiplex PCR, and TCRdb holds only the in-frame ones, with some missing. This sample has approximately 200,000 clones, with under 85% found just once. Sequences were obtained from peripheral blood. Receptors were obtained from a man aged 55 to 70 with active or convalescent COVID-19. The CDR3 runs from the conserved cysteine through the conserved F or W. Fields, in order: J gene, clone size, V gene, CDR3 length, D gene, CDR3 DNA, CDR3 protein. The D gene is left open where the match is weak. Rows give clone size only sometimes, using once, few, many, or a class for an expanded clone.

>TRBJ2-7|.|TRBV5-1|17|TRBD2
TGCGCCAGCAGCTTGGCGCCCGGACTAGCGGGAGCCCACGAGCAGTACTTC
CASSLAPGLAGAHEQYF
>TRBJ2-2|.|TRBV5-1|14|TRBD2
TGCGCCAGCAGCTCAGCGGGACTTTCTGGAGAGCTGTTTTTT
CASSSAGLSGELFF
>TRBJ1-1|few|TRBV2|14|TRBD1
TGTGCCAGCAGTGAGAGCAGGGGGCTTACTGAAGCTTTCTTT
CASSESRGLTEAFF
>TRBJ2-1|.|TRBV10-3|14|.
TGTGCCGTATGGGACTCACGCTCCTACAATGAGCAGTTCTTC
CAVWDSRSYNEQFF
>TRBJ2-5|.|TRBV11-3|13|.
TGTGCCAGCAGCCGAGGCCCATCAGAGACCCAGTACTTC
CASSRGPSETQYF
>TRBJ2-1|.|TRBV18|15|TRBD2
TGTGCCAGCTCACTCAGCGGGAGGGCTTACAATGAGCAGTTCTTC
CASSLSGRAYNEQFF
>TRBJ2-7|.|TRBV28|15|TRBD2
TGTGCCAGCAGTCCCCTAGCGGAAACCGATCTGGAGCAGTACTTC
CASSPLAETDLEQYF
>TRBJ2-7|.|TRBV28|12|.
TGTGCCAGCCAAGAGGGGGGAGGGGAGCAGTACTTC
CASQEGGGEQYF
>TRBJ2-7|.|TRBV5-1|18|TRBD2
TGCGCCAGCAGCCGTCCGGGACTAGCGGGAGGCCCCTCCTACGAGCAGTACTTC
CASSRPGLAGGPSYEQYF
>TRBJ2-3|.|TRBV9|16|TRBD1
TGTGCCAGCAGCGTAGTGGCAGGGGGAAGCACAGATACGCAGTATTTT
CASSVVAGGSTDTQYF
>TRBJ2-1|few|TRBV7-8|15|TRBD2
TGTGCCAGCAGCCTAGGACTAGCGGGCTTTGAGAAGCAGTTCTTC
CASSLGLAGFEKQFF
>TRBJ2-7|.|TRBV6-6|14|TRBD1
TGTGCCAGCAGTTTCGACAGGGGGGAGTACGAGCAGTACTTC
CASSFDRGEYEQYF
>TRBJ2-3|.|TRBV30|15|TRBD2
TGTGCCTGCCCTCGGACTAGCGTAAGCACAGATACGCAGTATTTT
CACPRTSVSTDTQYF
>TRBJ2-7|.|TRBV6-2/TRBV6-3|12|.
TGTGCCAGCAGTGCAGGGTACTACGAGCAGTACTTC
CASSAGYYEQYF
>TRBJ1-2|once|TRBV15|16|TRBD1
TGTGCCACCAGCAGAGATCCGTCGCAGGGGGTTTTTGGCTACACCTTC
CATSRDPSQGVFGYTF
>TRBJ2-7|.|TRBV11-3|13|.
TGTGCCAGCAGCGCTAGCGACCTCTACGAGCAGTACTTC
CASSASDLYEQYF
>TRBJ1-6|.|TRBV11-2|16|.
TGTGCCAGCAGCGGCAGGGTAAACTCCTATAATTCACCCCTCCACTTT
CASSGRVNSYNSPLHF